The TCR beta chain under discussion was sequenced for a study of blood T cell repertoires in COVID-19. The authors' processing: It was from reference gene primer amplification that nucleated cell counts were estimated. Profiling relied on immunoSEQ multiplex PCR, and the TCRdb table lists in-frame clones only, not all of them. That table is the source of V, J and clone size, and D and trimming were worked out from the DNA. The sample holds around 230,000 clones, about 86% seen once. Trimming removed 1 base from V and 7 bases from J; junction bases left unmatched: 8. The germline V gene encodes CDR1 SGDLS and CDR2 YYNGEE. This CDR3 is 15 amino acids long.

The V and J genes are TRBV9 and TRBJ2-1; 7 nucleotides line up with TRBD2. The clonotype originates from a woman aged 40 to 55 with acute COVID-19. The sequenced sample consisted of PBMCs or T cells enriched from blood (not recorded which). DNA of the CDR3: TGTGCCAGCAGCGTATCCGGGACTACGTCTAATGAGCAGTTCTTC. As protein: CASSVSGTTSNEQFF.